The sequence of this T cell receptor beta chain was determined in a study of T cells after yellow fever vaccination. Study-level information: SMART-Seq v4 Ultra Low Input handled preparation of low-cell-number fractions. Notes on the study in general: The secondary response was weaker but peaked faster, day 5 versus 15. Most clones from primary vaccination resurfaced after the booster (approximately 97% CD4, around 90% CD8).

Generation of TCR cDNA used 5'RACE template switching (which added a universal primer site and UMIs). TCRdb itself ran the 5' RACE reads through MiXCR, one entry per CDR3 protein. The table shows 500,000 to 650,000 distinct CDR3 sequences, with around 17% occurring only once. The CDR3 has 15 amino acids. V dropped 5 bases and J dropped 4; count of bases not matched to a gene: 4. Per germline, CDR1 SGHTA and CDR2 FQGTGA. This clonotype has just a few counts. Its antigen is not known. The rearrangement joins TRBV7-3 to TRBJ2-5, with TRBD2 matching 13 bases. Sequences were derived from PBMCs, sampled 4 to 5 days after the first yellow fever vaccination. The receptor was isolated from a man aged 18-30 years who received the YFV17D yellow fever vaccine. Here the CDR3 reads CASSLGTSGAETQYF. The CDR3 DNA follows: TGTGCCAGCAGCCTCGGGACTAGCGGGGCAGAGACCCAGTACTTC.